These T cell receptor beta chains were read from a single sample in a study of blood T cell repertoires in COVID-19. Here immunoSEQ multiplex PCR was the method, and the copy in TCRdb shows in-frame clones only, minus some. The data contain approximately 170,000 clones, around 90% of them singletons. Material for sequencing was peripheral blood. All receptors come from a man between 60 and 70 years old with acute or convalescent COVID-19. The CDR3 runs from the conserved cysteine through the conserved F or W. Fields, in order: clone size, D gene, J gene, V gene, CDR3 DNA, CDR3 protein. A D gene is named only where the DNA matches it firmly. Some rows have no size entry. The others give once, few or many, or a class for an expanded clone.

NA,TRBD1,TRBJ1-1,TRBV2,TGTGCCTCAAAGGCAGGGGGGAACACTGAAGCTTTCTTT,CASKAGGNTEAFF
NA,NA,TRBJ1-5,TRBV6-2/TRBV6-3,TGTGCCAGCAGTCCCCCCGGAGGATATAGCAATCAGCCCCAGCATTTT,CASSPPGGYSNQPQHF
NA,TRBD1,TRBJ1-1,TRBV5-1,TGCGCCAGCAGCTCTTCCGGGACAGGGGATACTGAAGCTTTCTTT,CASSSSGTGDTEAFF
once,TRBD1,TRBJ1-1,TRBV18,TGTGCCAGCTCACCGGGACAGTGGGATGAAGCTTTCTTT,CASSPGQWDEAFF
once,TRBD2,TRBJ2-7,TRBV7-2,TGTGCCAGCAGCTTAGTGGCTAGCGGGAGCAGTTTGTACGAGCAGTACTTC,CASSLVASGSSLYEQYF
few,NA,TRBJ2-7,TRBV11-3,TGTGCCAGCAGCTCTGGTGGAGGGGGCTACTACGAGCAGTACTTC,CASSSGGGGYYEQYF
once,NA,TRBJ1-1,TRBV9,TGTGCCAGCAGCCTCAGGTGGGCCTACACTGAAGCTTTCTTT,CASSLRWAYTEAFF
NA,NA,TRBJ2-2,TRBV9,TGTGCCAGCAGCGTAATAGCCGGGACACCTGAGCTGTTTTTT,CASSVIAGTPELFF
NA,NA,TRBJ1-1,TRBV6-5,TGTGCCAGCAGTTTCGCAGGGGACACTGAAGCTTTCTTT,CASSFAGDTEAFF
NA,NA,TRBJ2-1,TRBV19,TGTGCCAGTAGTCGCGGACAGAGCTCCTACAATGAGCAGTTCTTC,CASSRGQSSYNEQFF
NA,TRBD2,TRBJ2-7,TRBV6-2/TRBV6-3,TGTGCCAGCAGCCACCGATCATTTAGCGGGAGCGTCTACGAGCAGTACTTC,CASSHRSFSGSVYEQYF
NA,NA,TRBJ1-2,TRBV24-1,TGTGCCACCAGTGATCTTTACTATGGCTACACCTTC,CATSDLYYGYTF
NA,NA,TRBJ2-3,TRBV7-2,TGTGCCAGCAAGGAGGGGGCTAGCACAGATACGCAGTATTTT,CASKEGASTDTQYF
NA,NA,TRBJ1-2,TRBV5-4,TGTGCCAGCAGCTTGGAAGGGCCTCCGGGGGGCTACACCTTC,CASSLEGPPGGYTF
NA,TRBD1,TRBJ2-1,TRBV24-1,TGTGCCACCAGTGATTGGGGACAGGAGCACCCCTACAATGAGCAGTTCTTC,CATSDWGQEHPYNEQFF
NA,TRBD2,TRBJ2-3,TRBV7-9,TGTGCCAGCAGCTTAGCGCGAGCGGGAGGGGTTCTAAGCACAGATACGCAGTATTTT,CASSLARAGGVLSTDTQYF
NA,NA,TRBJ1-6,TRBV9,TGTGCCAGCAGCGTAGGGGGGAGGGCAGGCGATTCACCCCTCCACTTT,CASSVGGRAGDSPLHF
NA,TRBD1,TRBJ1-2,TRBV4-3,TGCGCCAGCAGCCCGGACAGGGGATGGGGCTATGGCTACACCTTC,CASSPDRGWGYGYTF
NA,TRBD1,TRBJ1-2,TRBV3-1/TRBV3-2,TGTGCCAGCAGCCAGGCCGGACAGGGACGGACAGGCTACACCTTC,CASSQAGQGRTGYTF
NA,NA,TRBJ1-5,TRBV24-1,TGTGCCACCAGTGATCCTTCGACAGATAGCAATCAGCCCCAGCATTTT,CATSDPSTDSNQPQHF
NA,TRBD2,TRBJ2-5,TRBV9,TGTGCCAGCAGCGTAGCTGATAGCGGGATGGGGAGCCAAGAGACCCAGTACTTC,CASSVADSGMGSQETQYF
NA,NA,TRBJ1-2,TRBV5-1,TGCGCCAGCTCCCGGGAGGGGGACTATGGCTACACCTTC,CASSREGDYGYTF
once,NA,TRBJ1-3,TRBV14,TGTGCCAGCAGCCAAGAATACCTCGGGGACACCATATATTTT,CASSQEYLGDTIYF
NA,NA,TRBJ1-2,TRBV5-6,TGTGCCAGCACCAGTGCACTAGGGCTGGAAGGCTACACCTTC,CASTSALGLEGYTF
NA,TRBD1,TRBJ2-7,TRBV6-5,TGTGCCAGCATCCCAGACAGGGGAGGAATTGGCGAGCAGTACTTC,CASIPDRGGIGEQYF
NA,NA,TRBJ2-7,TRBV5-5,TGTGCCAGCAGCTTGGGCGGCTACGAGCAGTACTTC,CASSLGGYEQYF
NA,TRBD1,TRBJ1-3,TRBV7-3,TGTGCCAGCAGCTTAACAGGGGGCTCGGGAAACACCATATATTTT,CASSLTGGSGNTIYF
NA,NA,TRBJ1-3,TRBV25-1,TGTGCCAGCTCGCCGGGGTGGGGTGACGGAAACACCATATATTTT,CASSPGWGDGNTIYF
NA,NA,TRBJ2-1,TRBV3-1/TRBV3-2,TGTGCCAGCAGCCAAGATAGTGAGCAGTTCTTC,CASSQDSEQFF
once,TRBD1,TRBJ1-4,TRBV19,TGTGCCAGTATCTATACCTGGGACAGGTTTTTT,CASIYTWDRFF
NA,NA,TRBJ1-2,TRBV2,TGTGCCAGCAGTCGGACAAGGGTCATTGGCTACACCTTC,CASSRTRVIGYTF
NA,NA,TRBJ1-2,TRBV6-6,TGTGCCAGCAGTTACTCGAGGGACACCGGATTTGGCTACACCTTC,CASSYSRDTGFGYTF
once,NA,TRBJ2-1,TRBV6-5,TGTGCCAGCCAAGGACAGTCGTACAATGAGCAGTTCTTC,CASQGQSYNEQFF
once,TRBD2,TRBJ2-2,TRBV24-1,TGTGCCACCAGTGAACTAGCGGGGGGGCCGGGCACCGGGGAGCTGTTTTTT,CATSELAGGPGTGELFF